These 29 T cell receptor beta chains were sequenced from one sample in a study of T-cell reconstitution after alpha-beta-depleted transplantation in children. As it was prepared, the TCRbeta library received unique molecular identifiers. TCRdb recomputed calls from the PCR reads with MiXCR, one row per CDR3 protein. Altogether about 640,000 distinct CDR3 sequences are present, 15% to 20% being singletons, with the ten largest covering 0.8% to 1.1%. This material consisted of PBMCs from the stem cell graft donor, taken from the stem cell graft. These receptors all stem from a human donor who donated a stem cell graft to a child with acute myeloid leukemia.

This clonotype has a handful of counts. V gene TRBV20-1 combines with J gene TRBJ2-7; 10 nucleotides line up with TRBD1. This CDR3 spans 20 amino acids. Germline CDR1 and CDR2: DFQATT and SNEGSKA (reference sequence). CDR3 coding DNA: TGCTGTGCTAGAGATTCACTAAGCCTATGGGGACAGGGGACCCCCCATGAGCAGTACGTC. This translates into CCARDSLSLWGQGTPHEQYV.

At least ten counts were recorded for this clonotype. V usage is TRBV20-1 and J usage is TRBJ1-5; weak D call: TRBD1 (5 bases). CDR1 DFQATT and CDR2 SNEGSKA come from the germline V gene (reference sequence). The germline V and J ends were trimmed by 1 base and 5 bases, with 9 bases remaining between them. The CDR3 totals 13 residues. CDR3 in amino acids: CSARASGDQPQHF. In nucleotides, the CDR3 is TGCAGTGCTAGAGCTTCGGGGGATCAGCCCCAGCATTTT.

This clonotype was seen repeatedly, ten times or more. This chain connects TRBV7-2 to TRBJ2-5; a possible D gene is TRBD1 (5 bases). Germline V gene sequence: CDR1 SGHTA, CDR2 FQGNSA. V was pared by 1 base and J by 7 bases, with 10 bases between. The CDR3 runs to 13 residues. CDR3 sequence reads: CASSLGGLGTQYF. As DNA, the CDR3 is TGTGCCAGCAGCTTAGGGGGCTTGGGGACCCAGTACTTC.

This chain joins TRBV10-3 and TRBJ1-1; TRBD1 is a possible D gene (6 bases). This CDR3 comprises 14 residues. The ends were cut back, 8 bases at V and 1 base at J, with 14 bases in the middle. Germline V gives CDR1 ENHRY, CDR2 SYGVKD. The CDR3 spells CAIQQGPSNTEAFF. The CDR3 coding sequence is TGTGCCATCCAACAGGGTCCCTCGAACACTGAAGCTTTCTTT.

This clonotype has just a few counts. The chain combines TRBV18 with TRBJ1-1; possible D gene TRBD1, 5 bases. The V and J ends lost 0 bases and 0 bases respectively, with 11 bases between them. The CDR3 loop spans 16 amino acids. Germline CDR1 KGHSH, CDR2 LQKENI. CDR3 protein: CASSPPPGTVNTEAFF. The DNA for the CDR3 is TGTGCCAGCTCACCACCTCCCGGGACGGTGAACACTGAAGCTTTCTTT.

In this sample, this clonotype turned up many times. The chain combines TRBV5-1 with TRBJ2-1; 8 bases map to TRBD1. Trimming removed 0 bases from V and 3 bases from J; junction bases left unmatched: 2. The CDR3 totals 15 residues. The germline gives CDR1 SGHRS, CDR2 YFSETQ. The CDR3 loop is CASSLVGTGYNEQFF. CDR3 DNA sequence: TGCGCCAGCAGCTTGGTCGGGACAGGCTACAATGAGCAGTTCTTC.

CDR3 nucleotides: TGTGCCAGCAGCCGCGAACGGGACAGGGGTCTGGGGGAGCTGTTTTTT. Its translation: CASSRERDRGLGELFF. The chain has TRBV7-2 and TRBJ2-2, with 10 bases lining up with TRBD1. Trimming took 5 bases from V and 8 from J; bases not matched to a gene: 11. The CDR3 runs to 16 residues. CDR1 SGHTA and CDR2 FQGNSA come from the germline V gene.

The chain combines TRBV12-3 or TRBV12-4 with TRBJ2-3, with D hard to call. Trimming removed 3 bases from V and 0 bases from J, with 7 bases in between. This CDR3 comprises 14 residues. CDR3 loop: CASSFVRSTDTQYF. CDR3 in DNA: TGTGCCAGCAGTTTTGTTAGGAGCACAGATACGCAGTATTTT.

Remarks on this clonotype: A much larger clone lies a single base off, so this may be a read error. J is TRBJ2-5 and V is TRBV29-1; D might be TRBD1 or TRBD2, each matching 5 bases. This CDR3 spans 13 amino acids. Germline-derived CDR1 and CDR2 are SQVTM and ANQGSEA. V was shortened by 5 bases and J by 5 bases, with 15 bases between the two germline ends. For the CDR3, the DNA is TGCAGCGTTACCTTACCGGGGCGCGAGACCCAGTACTTC. This encodes CSVTLPGRETQYF.

Worth noting for this clonotype: Just one base apart from a much larger clone, this may be a read error. The chain couples TRBV24-1 to TRBJ2-7; 7 bases are shared with TRBD2. The CDR3 totals 13 residues. Germline lookup yields CDR1 KGHDR and CDR2 SFDVKD. V lost 5 bases and J lost 2; bases outside the gene matches: 2. CDR3 sequence (DNA): TGTGCCACCAGTGGCGGGACTACCTACGAGCAGTACTTC. It encodes CATSGGTTYEQYF.

This chain connects TRBV21-1 to TRBJ2-7; TRBD2, as called in the table, went unchecked against the DNA. TRBV21-1 corresponds to a pseudogene. The CDR3 is made up of 17 amino acids. The CDR3 sequence: CASSKNNPGGRDHEQYF. CDR3 nucleotides: TGTGCCAGCAGCAAAAATAATCCTGGAGGGCGCGATCACGAGCAGTACTTC.

This clonotype showed up many times. The genes are TRBV20-1 and TRBJ2-1, with TRBD1 as a possible D gene (6 bases). Germline values: CDR1 DFQATT, CDR2 SNEGSKA (reference sequence). Deletions cut 6 bases from V and 1 base from J, with 16 bases between. CDR3 size: 15 residues. This CDR3 reads CSAAPLGHSYNEQFF. CDR3 sequence (DNA): TGCAGTGCCGCACCTTTGGGACATTCCTACAATGAGCAGTTCTTC.

This clonotype was seen a few times. In nucleotides, the CDR3 is TGTGCCAGCAGCCACGGGACAGGGGTCCCCGGGGAGCTGTTTTTT. Its translation: CASSHGTGVPGELFF. This chain connects TRBV7-2 to TRBJ2-2, with 10 bases fitting TRBD1. The germline gives CDR1 SGHTA, CDR2 FQGNSA. After removal of 5 bases from V and 6 bases from J, the junction contained 6 bases not matched to a gene. The CDR3 runs 15 residues.

This clonotype was seen many times. The genes are TRBV7-3 and TRBJ1-2; D ambiguous. CDR3 length: 14 amino acids. V lost 2 bases, J lost 1 base, and 8 bases lay in between. Germline assignment: CDR1 SGHTA and CDR2 FQGTGA. The CDR3 loop is CASSLGKHNYGYTF. CDR3 nucleotide sequence: TGTGCCAGCAGCTTAGGGAAGCATAACTATGGCTACACCTTC.

The table lists this clonotype with many counts. The chain carries TRBV6-1 and TRBJ2-2; tentative D call: TRBD2 (8 bases). Germline V lookup: CDR1 MNHNS, CDR2 SASEGT. The V end was cut by 7 bases, the J end by 7 bases, with 16 bases between. The CDR3 totals 14 residues. The CDR3 here is CASTGRGPDGELFF. The DNA for the CDR3 is TGTGCCAGCACCGGGAGGGGGCCTGACGGGGAGCTGTTTTTT.

The V and J genes are TRBV10-3 and TRBJ2-3, with 8 bases aligning to TRBD2. The CDR3 runs to 16 residues. After removal of 3 bases from V and 2 bases from J, the junction contained 7 bases not matched to a gene. Per germline, CDR1 ENHRY and CDR2 SYGVKD. The DNA for the CDR3 is TGTGCCATCAGTGAAGGCGGGGGGCCGTACACAGATACGCAGTATTTT. Translated: CAISEGGGPYTDTQYF.

This clonotype was picked up many times. CDR3 in DNA: TGCAGTGCTAGACCGGGACAAGAAGAGACCCAGTACTTC. It codes for CSARPGQEETQYF. V gene TRBV20-1 combines with J gene TRBJ2-5, with D possibly matching TRBD1 (6 bases). This CDR3 is 13 amino acids long. V lost 2 bases to trimming and J lost 3 bases, with 10 bases between them. Germline lookup yields CDR1 DFQATT and CDR2 SNEGSKA (reference sequence).

This clonotype was recorded many times. Relative to the germline gene, one junction end is altered; a read error may explain this. The V and J genes are TRBV5-1 and TRBJ2-7; D is uncertain. The CDR3 runs to 11 residues. Germline V lookup: CDR1 SGHRS, CDR2 YFSETQ. In DNA form, the CDR3 reads TGTGCCAGCAGCTTAGGGAACGAGCAGTACTTC. It encodes CASSLGNEQYF.

This rearrangement joins TRBV12-3 or TRBV12-4 to TRBJ1-1; D is perhaps TRBD1 (6 bases). Trimming removed 5 bases at V and 0 bases at J, with 13 bases between. The CDR3 spans 15 residues. This chain's CDR3 is CASSPYRVMNTEAFF. Here the CDR3 DNA reads TGTGCCAGCAGTCCCTACAGGGTCATGAACACTGAAGCTTTCTTT.

This clonotype was observed a handful of times. This chain links TRBV7-2 with TRBJ2-4; unclear D gene. V lost 1 base, J lost 0 bases, and 7 bases lay in between. This CDR3 comprises 15 residues. Germline assignment: CDR1 SGHTA and CDR2 FQGNSA. CDR3 protein: CASSLVGIAKNIQYF. The CDR3 DNA follows: TGTGCCAGCAGCTTAGTGGGAATAGCCAAAAACATTCAGTACTTC.

This clonotype was observed a few times. The chain is built from TRBV12-3 or TRBV12-4 and TRBJ1-3, with a tentative D call TRBD1 (5 bases). This CDR3 has 14 amino acids. V lost 5 bases and J lost 0, with 8 bases in between. Here the CDR3 DNA reads TGTGCCAGCAGTGGGGGACTCTCTGGAAACACCATATATTTT. Translation: CASSGGLSGNTIYF.

This clonotype has a count of ten or more. The V gene is TRBV12-3 or TRBV12-4, the J gene TRBJ2-3, with a weak D call TRBD1 (5 bases). Trimming pared 5 bases from V and 6 bases from J, leaving 15 bases between. The CDR3 is made up of 14 amino acids. The CDR3 DNA follows: TGTGCCAGCAGTCTTCTCGACAGCTGGGATACGCAGTATTTT. Translation gives CASSLLDSWDTQYF.

The rearrangement joins TRBV7-8 to TRBJ2-7; possibly TRBD1 for D (5 bases). Trimming stripped 3 bases from V and 4 bases from J, with 16 bases between. Germline CDR1 and CDR2: SGHVS and FQNEAQ. This CDR3 comprises 15 residues. The CDR3 loop is CASSFYPGQAYEQYV. The DNA of the CDR3 is TGTGCCAGCAGCTTCTACCCTGGACAAGCTTACGAGCAGTACGTC.

Only a few counts were recorded for this clonotype. This sequence joins TRBV7-2 and TRBJ1-2, with 8 bases fitting TRBD1. V was pared by 6 bases and J by 5 bases, with 8 bases of the junction left unmatched. CDR1 is SGHTA and CDR2 is FQGNSA in the germline V gene. The CDR3 length is 14 residues. The CDR3 DNA reads TGTGCCAGCAGAACTCCGACAGGGGCGTATGGCTACACCTTC. Amino acid sequence: CASRTPTGAYGYTF. Complete variable domain (other parts from reference TRBV7-2 and TRBJ1-2): GAGVSQSPSNKVTEKGKDVELRCDPISGHTALYWYRQSLGQGLEFLIYFQGNSAPDKSGLPSDRFSAERTGGSVSTLTIQRTQQEDSAVYLCASRTPTGAYGYTFGSGTRLTVV.

This clonotype was seen many times. The chain links TRBV20-1 to TRBJ2-2; TRBD2 matches 15 bases. This CDR3 comprises 15 residues. The germline V gene has CDR1 DFQATT and CDR2 SNEGSKA (reference sequence). The V segment lost 6 bases and the J segment 7 bases; nucleotides outside the gene matches: 6. The DNA of the CDR3 is TGCAGTGCAAGGACTAGCGGGGGGGCGAGCGGGGAGCTGTTTTTT. It is translated as CSARTSGGASGELFF.

This clonotype was observed many times. V usage is TRBV20-1 and J usage is TRBJ2-7; unclear D gene. Germline loops: CDR1 DFQATT, CDR2 SNEGSKA (reference sequence). Trimming shortened V by 0 bases and J by 0 bases, and 9 bases separated the two germline ends. The CDR3 runs to 14 residues. For the CDR3, the DNA is TGCAGTGCTAGAGATCCAGGCAACTCCTACGAGCAGTACGTC. Its protein product is CSARDPGNSYEQYV.

Many counts were recorded for this clonotype. This chain connects TRBV12-3 or TRBV12-4 to TRBJ2-1, with D unresolved. Trimming left V 6 bases short and J 10 bases short, with 10 bases between. CDR3 length: 11 residues. The CDR3 DNA reads as TGTGCCAGCAGCCTCTTCAAAGAGCAGTTCTTC. This encodes CASSLFKEQFF.

V usage is TRBV5-5 and J usage is TRBJ2-3, with TRBD2 matching 7 bases. CDR3 length: 15 residues. With V trimmed by 3 bases and J by 2 bases, 6 bases remained unmatched. CDR1 and CDR2 from the germline V gene are SGHKS and YYEKEE (reference sequence). For the CDR3, the DNA is TGTGCCAGCAGCTCGACTAGCCCCATCACAGATACGCAGTATTTT. It is translated as CASSSTSPITDTQYF.

The rearrangement uses TRBV7-6 and TRBJ2-1; D possibly corresponds to TRBD1 (6 bases). Trimming shortened V by 1 base and J by 10 bases, and 17 bases separated the two germline ends. Germline CDR1 and CDR2: SGHVS and FNYEAQ. The CDR3 sequence is 15 residues long. The CDR3 nucleotides read TGTGCCAGCAGCTTAGTTGGGGGACACGTAGGGGAGCAGTTCTTC. Translation gives CASSLVGGHVGEQFF.